Below, one T cell receptor (beta chain) is given with its context. The sample is drawn from a study of control samples from healthy donors and cancer patients. Germline V gene data show CDR1 as SGHTA and CDR2 as FQGNSA. Trimming at V came to 5 bases and at J to 1 base, leaving 2 bases not matched to a gene. This CDR3 contains 16 residues. Profiled with immunoSEQ multiplex PCR; TCRdb holds only in-frame clones, not every one. The sample carries some 100,000 clones, roughly 87% recorded once. The chain combines TRBV7-2 with TRBJ2-3, with 14 nucleotides matching TRBD2. This sequence originates from a woman aged 45-60 years in good health. The sequenced sample was blood. The CDR3 sequence is CASSLGLAGGTDTQYF. CDR3 DNA sequence: TGTGCCAGCAGCCTGGGACTAGCGGGAGGCACAGATACGCAGTATTTT.